Only a few counts were recorded for the clone carrying this TCR beta chain. Its antigen is unidentified. Trimming left V 4 bases short and J 7 bases short, with 17 bases between. This CDR3 is built from 15 residues. Germline V lookup: CDR1 SGHTA, CDR2 FQGNSA. The entry originates in a study of human T cells and chemical hapten exposure. Whole-study findings and limits: No change in TCRs above 1 in 1000 frequency was produced by DPC sensitization.

As for time point: patch test 1, 2 weeks after DPC sensitization. The treatment was: therapeutic diphenylcyclopropenone sensitization with weekly scalp DPC. As handled by the study authors: Sampled TCR counts reached a median of 95,638 per sample, with values ranging from roughly 20,000 to 750,000. Via MiXCR, TCRdb re-called the RACE reads, giving one row per CDR3 protein. The V and J calls come from TCRdb's annotation, not from the publication. The sample carries about 56,000 distinct CDR3 sequences, roughly a tenth recorded once. Here the sequenced sample was whole blood, taken in connection with sensitization to the hapten diphenylcyclopropenone (DPC). V and J are TRBV7-2 and TRBJ1-3; D is unclear. The receptor was derived from a woman between 40 and 50 years old with alopecia areata. Some clones in this sample may be carry-over from other donors' samples. In nucleotides, the CDR3 is TGTGCCAGCAGCTCATCCTTTCATGGCGGGAACACCATATATTTT. The encoded protein is CASSSSFHGGNTIYF.